The present T cell receptor (beta chain) was sequenced within a study of human T cells and chemical hapten exposure. As for time point: patch test 2, 6 weeks after DPC sensitization. Noted treatment: therapeutic diphenylcyclopropenone sensitization with weekly scalp DPC. Alopecia patients, 18 to 70 years old and DPC-suitable, served as donors. TCRdb re-analysed the RACE reads in MiXCR, keeping a single row per CDR3 protein. Of around 360,000 distinct CDR3 sequences in the sample, roughly 6% are singletons; the top ten hold approximately 5.4%. This clonotype was observed at least ten times. This CDR3 is built from 13 residues. The germline gives CDR1 SGHDN, CDR2 FVKESK. Trimming shortened V by 0 bases and J by 8 bases, and 8 bases separated the two germline ends.

The rearrangement links TRBV14 to TRBJ1-3, with D unclear. The sequence was collected from a young woman with alopecia areata. Some clones in this sample may be carry-over from other donors' samples. The material was whole blood, obtained in connection with sensitization to the hapten diphenylcyclopropenone (DPC). For the CDR3, the DNA is TGTGCCAGCAGCCAAGAAAACGGGTACACCATATATTTT. It translates to CASSQENGYTIYF.